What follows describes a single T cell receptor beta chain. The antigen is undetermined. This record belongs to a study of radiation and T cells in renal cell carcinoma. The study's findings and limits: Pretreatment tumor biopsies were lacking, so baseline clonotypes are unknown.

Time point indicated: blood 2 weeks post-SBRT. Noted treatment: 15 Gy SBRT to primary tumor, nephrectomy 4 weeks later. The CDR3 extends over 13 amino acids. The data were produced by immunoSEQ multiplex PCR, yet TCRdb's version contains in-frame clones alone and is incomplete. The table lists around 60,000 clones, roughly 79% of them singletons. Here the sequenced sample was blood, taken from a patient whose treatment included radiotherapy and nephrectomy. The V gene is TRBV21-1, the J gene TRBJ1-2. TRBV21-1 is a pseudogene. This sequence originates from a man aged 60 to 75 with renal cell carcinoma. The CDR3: CASNPGGNYGYTF. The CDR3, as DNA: TGTGCCAGCAACCCGGGGGGGAACTATGGCTACACCTTC.